This T cell receptor beta chain was documented in a study of blood T cell repertoires in COVID-19. Study information: Collection of acute and convalescent COVID-19 samples took place in the United States, Italy and Spain.

Trimming took off 5 bases at V and 3 bases at J, with 8 bases between the two ends. This CDR3 has 13 amino acids. Germline V gene sequence: CDR1 LNHDA, CDR2 SQIVND (reference sequence). Profiling relied on immunoSEQ multiplex PCR, and the TCRdb table lists in-frame clones only, not all of them. This table has 90,000 to 100,000 clones, 70% to 90% appearing once. Sequencing used peripheral blood. J is TRBJ1-5 and V is TRBV19; no firm D call. The sequence was collected from a human donor in a cohort sampled during active COVID-19. The CDR3 reads CASSEQPNQPQHF. CDR3 in DNA: TGTGCCAGTAGTGAACAGCCCAATCAGCCCCAGCATTTT.